These T cell receptor beta chains were read from a single sample in a study of CD8 T cell repertoires and HIV-1 epitope variants. Which antigens these TCRs recognize remains unknown. Using immunoSEQ multiplex PCR, the repertoire was profiled, and TCRdb retains in-frame clones only, with some absent. This repertoire shows some 6,000 clones, roughly 67% found once; its top ten account for around 40%. Material: cultured CD8+ T cells derived from PBMCs. The source is a male donor with HIV. Both conserved end residues are trimmed from each CDR3. D genes are given only for firm matches. Size values are once, few and many counts, or a class for expanded clones, and some rows have none.

len	j_gene	v_gene	d_gene	abundance	CDR3aa
11	TRBJ2-1	TRBV11-3	-	-	ASSFEGGNEQF
13	TRBJ2-4	TRBV7-2	-	medium-sized	ASSPGALAKNIQY
12	TRBJ1-5	TRBV15	-	-	ATRDWDSNQPQH
14	TRBJ2-3	TRBV27	-	-	ASSPRQNPSTDTQY
13	TRBJ2-3	TRBV7-9	-	few	ASSLVEQRTDTQY
12	TRBJ2-1	TRBV14	-	-	ASSISRVDNEQF
13	TRBJ1-6	TRBV27	-	few	ASSLLQSYNSPLH
10	TRBJ2-7	TRBV2	-	few	ASSEDNYEQY
13	TRBJ2-1	TRBV7-9	TRBD1	few	ASSLAVTGGREQF
14	TRBJ1-5	TRBV15	-	once	ATSGTEGEGNQPQH
10	TRBJ1-2	TRBV10-1	-	-	ASRGGASGYT
13	TRBJ2-1	TRBV18	-	once	ASSPGQSSYNEQF
17	TRBJ2-7	TRBV19	TRBD2	medium-sized	ASSPPSGGHLFNSYEQY
13	TRBJ1-1	TRBV6-5	-	-	ASSSAGVLDTEAF
17	TRBJ2-5	TRBV6-1	TRBD2	-	ASSEKLAGALGYQETQY
14	TRBJ2-7	TRBV5-6	TRBD1	-	ASSPGGSYISYEQY
12	TRBJ1-1	TRBV18	TRBD1	-	ASSQTGENTEAF
12	TRBJ2-1	TRBV19	TRBD2	-	ASSRLAVYNEQF
10	TRBJ2-7	TRBV10-3	-	-	ATHSGTYEQY
13	TRBJ2-3	TRBV5-8	-	-	ASSLFLTSTDTQY
9	TRBJ2-7	TRBV7-4	TRBD1	-	ASATGDEQY
13	TRBJ2-5	TRBV10-2	TRBD2	-	ASSEGLAGAETQY
13	TRBJ2-2	TRBV4-1	TRBD1	-	ASSSHRGQTGELF
13	TRBJ2-7	TRBV7-7	-	-	ASRPNFDRTYEQY
12	TRBJ1-1	TRBV5-6	-	-	ASSLDGVNTEAF
12	TRBJ1-1	TRBV4-1	-	-	ASSQGKGGTEAF
10	TRBJ2-1	TRBV6-5	-	-	ASENDYNEQF
15	TRBJ2-7	TRBV7-9	TRBD1	-	ASSLTGTGERSYEQY
15	TRBJ2-3	TRBV7-3	-	-	ASSLIGGQTSTDTQY
13	TRBJ2-7	TRBV9	-	-	ASSVEEGTIYEQY
13	TRBJ2-5	TRBV6-1	TRBD2	-	ATSRIAGGEETQY
13	TRBJ2-6	TRBV5-1	-	once	ASSSDISGANVLT
13	TRBJ1-5	TRBV4-3	-	few	ASSQVFPGKQPQH